Following are 20 T cell receptor beta chains from one sample sequenced in a study of blood T cell repertoires in COVID-19. Assay: immunoSEQ multiplex PCR; the TCRdb copy retains only in-frame clones and omits some. This sample has 200,000 to 300,000 clones; 85% to 90% occur once, and the top ten carry over 3.5%. The specimen was peripheral blood. These receptors were taken from a woman aged 35 to 49 with acute or convalescent COVID-19.

In this sample, this clone turned up a few times. In nucleotides, the CDR3 is TGCAGTGCTAGTCGCCCGGGACTAGCGGGGGGGCTCCTAGAATATACGCAGTATTTT. Protein product: CSASRPGLAGGLLEYTQYF. The V and J genes are TRBV20-1 and TRBJ2-3, with TRBD2 matching 16 bases. The CDR3 is 19 residues long. V was pared by 3 bases and J by 7 bases, with 16 bases of the junction left unmatched. Germline-derived CDR1 and CDR2 are DFQATT and SNEGSKA (reference sequence).

CDR3 amino acids: CASSFRQGHEQFF. CDR3 nucleotides: TGTGCCAGCAGTTTTAGACAGGGCCATGAGCAGTTCTTC. V usage is TRBV12-3 or TRBV12-4 and J usage is TRBJ2-1; 7 bases are shared with TRBD1. The CDR3 contains 13 residues. After removal of 3 bases from V and 8 bases from J, the junction contained 4 bases not matched to a gene.

The gene calls are TRBV11-2 and TRBJ2-7; perhaps TRBD1 as D (6 bases). V was clipped by 5 bases and J by 1 base, with 15 bases between them. The CDR3 sequence is 15 residues long. Germline lookup yields CDR1 SGHAT and CDR2 FQNNGV. This chain's CDR3 is CASSRSRGVSYEQYV. The CDR3 DNA reads as TGTGCCAGCAGCCGGTCCAGGGGAGTGTCCTACGAGCAGTACGTC.

V gene TRBV30 combines with J gene TRBJ2-3; possibly TRBD2 for D (6 bases). Trimming left V 2 bases short and J 1 base short, with 25 bases between. Germline V gene data show CDR1 as GTSNPN and CDR2 as SVGIG (reference sequence). The CDR3 is made up of 19 amino acids. Here the CDR3 DNA reads TGTGCCTGGAGTCTCACAACTGGCGGGGTGATGTGGGGCACAGATACGCAGTATTTT. It translates to CAWSLTTGGVMWGTDTQYF.

CDR3 sequence: CASSLTPGETGELFF. DNA for the CDR3: TGTGCCAGCAGCTTAACACCGGGGGAAACCGGGGAGCTGTTTTTT. The chain is built from TRBV7-6 and TRBJ2-2, with a weak D call TRBD2 (6 bases). This CDR3 comprises 15 residues. V was cut by 2 bases and J by 5 bases, with 12 bases left in between. Per germline, CDR1 SGHVS and CDR2 FNYEAQ.

This sequence joins TRBV18 and TRBJ1-2, with TRBD1 as a possible D gene (6 bases). Germline V lookup: CDR1 KGHSH, CDR2 LQKENI. V lost 8 bases, J lost 2 bases, and 12 bases lay in between. This CDR3 is built from 13 residues. The CDR3 bases are TGTGCCAGCGCCCTCGGGACAAACTATGGCTACACCTTC. Protein sequence: CASALGTNYGYTF.

CDR3 loop: CASSIHRVGEQFF. CDR3 bases: TGTGCCAGTAGTATCCACAGGGTGGGTGAGCAGTTCTTC. V usage is TRBV19 and J usage is TRBJ2-1, with a possible D match to TRBD1 (6 bases). V was pared by 3 bases and J by 9 bases, with 12 bases between. Per the germline V gene, CDR1 is LNHDA and CDR2 is SQIVND (reference sequence). This CDR3 is built from 13 residues. The full variable domain, rest sourced from reference TRBV19 and TRBJ2-1, is DGGITQSPKYLFRKEGQNVTLSCEQNLNHDAMYWYRQDPGQGLRLIYYSQIVNDFQKGDIAEGYSVSREKKESFPLTVTSAQKNPTAFYLCASSIHRVGEQFFGPGTRLTVL.

This chain joins TRBV19 and TRBJ1-5; 8 bases fit TRBD1. Germline CDR1 reads LNHDA; CDR2 reads SQIVND (reference sequence). V trimming: 6 bases; J trimming: 4 bases; junction bases outside the gene matches: 2. This CDR3 contains 13 residues. CDR3 nucleotides: TGTGCCAGTAGGCGACAGGGGAATCAGCCCCAGCATTTT. It translates to CASRRQGNQPQHF.

The rearrangement uses TRBV29-1 and TRBJ1-2; D remains ambiguous. Trimming pared 4 bases from V and 2 bases from J, leaving 8 bases between. The CDR3 runs to 12 residues. The V gene's germline CDR1 is SQVTM and CDR2 ANQGSEA. The CDR3 DNA follows: TGCAGCGTTGGGACGGGAAACTATGGCTACACCTTC. Translated, it gives CSVGTGNYGYTF. Full variable domain (remainder filled in from reference TRBV29-1 and TRBJ1-2): SAVISQKPSRDICQRGTSLTIQCQVDSQVTMMFWYRQQPGQSLTLIATANQGSEATYESGFVIDKFPISRPNLTFSTLTVSNMSPEDSSIYLCSVGTGNYGYTFGSGTRLTVV.

The chain carries TRBV3-1 (or the pseudogene TRBV3-2) and TRBJ2-5, with TRBD1 matching 7 bases. The CDR3 runs 14 residues. With 3 bases clipped from V and 1 base from J, the junction kept 2 bases outside the gene matches. Germline CDR1 and CDR2: LGHDT and YNNKEL (reference sequence). The CDR3 here is CASSQTGSQETQYF. As DNA, the CDR3 is TGTGCCAGCAGCCAGACAGGGAGCCAAGAGACCCAGTACTTC.

This chain uses TRBV4-2 with TRBJ2-3; 10 bases are a match to TRBD2. Germline V gene sequence: CDR1 LGHNA, CDR2 YNFKEQ. This CDR3 spans 16 amino acids. V dropped 0 bases and J dropped 4; count of bases not matched to a gene: 4. CDR3 loop: CASSQDASGGADTQYF. The CDR3 nucleotides read TGTGCCAGCAGCCAAGATGCGAGCGGGGGGGCAGATACGCAGTATTTT.

V and J are TRBV21-1 and TRBJ1-2; the DNA was not used to check the table's D call, TRBD1. TRBV21-1 is a pseudogene segment. The CDR3 loop spans 16 amino acids. In nucleotides, the CDR3 is TGTGCCAGCAGCAAAGTCTGTCGGGACAGGTGCTATGGCTACACCTTC. It encodes CASSKVCRDRCYGYTF.

The chain is built from TRBV19 and TRBJ2-2; possibly TRBD1 for D (5 bases). The CDR3 has 16 residues. V lost 1 base and J lost 0, with 9 bases in between. The V gene's germline CDR1 is LNHDA and CDR2 SQIVND (reference sequence). This chain's CDR3 is CASSIAKTANTGELFF. The CDR3 nucleotides read TGTGCCAGTAGTATAGCTAAGACAGCGAACACCGGGGAGCTGTTTTTT. The full variable domain, rest sourced from reference TRBV19 and TRBJ2-2, is DGGITQSPKYLFRKEGQNVTLSCEQNLNHDAMYWYRQDPGQGLRLIYYSQIVNDFQKGDIAEGYSVSREKKESFPLTVTSAQKNPTAFYLCASSIAKTANTGELFFGEGSRLTVL.

V gene TRBV19 combines with J gene TRBJ1-1; 12 bases fit TRBD1. Germline CDR1 LNHDA, CDR2 SQIVND (reference sequence). With 6 bases clipped from V and 4 bases from J, the junction kept 6 bases outside the gene matches. The CDR3 runs 15 residues. The chain's CDR3 is CASSYGTGGFTEAFF. The CDR3 region has the DNA TGTGCCAGTAGCTATGGGACAGGGGGCTTCACTGAAGCTTTCTTT. Filled out from reference TRBV19 and TRBJ1-1, the complete variable domain reads DGGITQSPKYLFRKEGQNVTLSCEQNLNHDAMYWYRQDPGQGLRLIYYSQIVNDFQKGDIAEGYSVSREKKESFPLTVTSAQKNPTAFYLCASSYGTGGFTEAFFGQGTRLTVV.

V and J are TRBV19 and TRBJ2-2; 9 nucleotides match TRBD1. Germline V lookup: CDR1 LNHDA, CDR2 SQIVND (reference sequence). The V gene end was trimmed by 9 bases and the J gene end by 6 bases; junction bases not matched to a gene: 14. This CDR3 is 16 amino acids long. The CDR3 region is CASQPTGTGSAGELFF. Written as DNA, the CDR3 is TGTGCCAGCCAACCCACCGGGACAGGGTCCGCCGGGGAGCTGTTTTTT.

The rearrangement uses TRBV27 and TRBJ1-2; 9 bases map to TRBD1. This CDR3 contains 15 residues. CDR1 and CDR2 (germline): MNHEY, SMNVEV (reference sequence). Trimming at V came to 3 bases and at J to 0 bases, leaving 2 bases not matched to a gene. The chain's CDR3 is CASSFGQGPNYGYTF. CDR3 nucleotides: TGTGCCAGCAGTTTCGGACAGGGGCCTAACTATGGCTACACCTTC.

The gene calls are TRBV4-1 and TRBJ1-1, with D possibly being TRBD1 (5 bases). V lost 3 bases and J 7 bases, leaving 15 bases between the germline ends. Germline lookup yields CDR1 MGHRA and CDR2 YSYEKL. This CDR3 region has 14 residues. CDR3 region: CASSQKWGGSEAFF. DNA of the CDR3: TGCGCCAGCAGCCAGAAATGGGGGGGGAGTGAAGCTTTCTTT.

The V and J genes are TRBV6-5 and TRBJ1-4, with TRBD1 identical over 9 bases. The CDR3 has 15 amino acids. With 6 bases clipped from V and 8 bases from J, the junction kept 10 bases outside the gene matches. Germline CDR1 is MNHEY and CDR2 is SVGAGI. The CDR3 sequence: CASSPGQGLREKLFF. The DNA for the CDR3 is TGTGCCAGCAGCCCGGGACAGGGCTTAAGGGAAAAACTGTTTTTT.

The chain recombines TRBV10-1 with TRBJ1-5; 10 bases fit TRBD1. This CDR3 contains 14 residues. V trimming: 7 bases; J trimming: 6 bases; junction bases outside the gene matches: 6. Germline V lookup: CDR1 WNHNN, CDR2 SYGVQD (reference sequence). The CDR3 sequence: CASIWTGGAQPQHF. The CDR3, as DNA: TGCGCCAGCATCTGGACAGGGGGGGCTCAGCCCCAGCATTTT.

This sequence joins TRBV19 and TRBJ2-1; TRBD2 might be the D (6 bases). Germline lookup yields CDR1 LNHDA and CDR2 SQIVND (reference sequence). This CDR3 spans 16 amino acids. The V end was cut by 7 bases, the J end by 0 bases, with 16 bases between. The CDR3 DNA reads as TGTGCCAGTACCACGGAGGGGCCGTCCTCCTACAATGAGCAGTTCTTC. This codes for CASTTEGPSSYNEQFF. Based on the CDR3 plus reference TRBV19 and TRBJ2-1, the full variable domain is DGGITQSPKYLFRKEGQNVTLSCEQNLNHDAMYWYRQDPGQGLRLIYYSQIVNDFQKGDIAEGYSVSREKKESFPLTVTSAQKNPTAFYLCASTTEGPSSYNEQFFGPGTRLTVL.